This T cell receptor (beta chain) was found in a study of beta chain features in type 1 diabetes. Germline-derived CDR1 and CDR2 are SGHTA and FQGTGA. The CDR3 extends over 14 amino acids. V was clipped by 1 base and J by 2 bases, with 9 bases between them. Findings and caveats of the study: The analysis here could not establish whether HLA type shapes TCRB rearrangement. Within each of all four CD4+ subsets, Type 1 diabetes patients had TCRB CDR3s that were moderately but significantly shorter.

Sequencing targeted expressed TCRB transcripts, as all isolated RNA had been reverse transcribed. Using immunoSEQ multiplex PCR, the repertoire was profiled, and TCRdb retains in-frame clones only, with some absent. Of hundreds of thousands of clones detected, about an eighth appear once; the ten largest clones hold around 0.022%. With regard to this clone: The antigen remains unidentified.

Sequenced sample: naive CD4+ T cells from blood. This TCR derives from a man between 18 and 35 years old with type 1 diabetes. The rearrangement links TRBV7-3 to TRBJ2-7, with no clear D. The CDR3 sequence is CASSLKPDAYEQYF. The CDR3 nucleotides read TGTGCCAGCAGCTTAAAGCCTGATGCCTACGAGCAGTACTTC.